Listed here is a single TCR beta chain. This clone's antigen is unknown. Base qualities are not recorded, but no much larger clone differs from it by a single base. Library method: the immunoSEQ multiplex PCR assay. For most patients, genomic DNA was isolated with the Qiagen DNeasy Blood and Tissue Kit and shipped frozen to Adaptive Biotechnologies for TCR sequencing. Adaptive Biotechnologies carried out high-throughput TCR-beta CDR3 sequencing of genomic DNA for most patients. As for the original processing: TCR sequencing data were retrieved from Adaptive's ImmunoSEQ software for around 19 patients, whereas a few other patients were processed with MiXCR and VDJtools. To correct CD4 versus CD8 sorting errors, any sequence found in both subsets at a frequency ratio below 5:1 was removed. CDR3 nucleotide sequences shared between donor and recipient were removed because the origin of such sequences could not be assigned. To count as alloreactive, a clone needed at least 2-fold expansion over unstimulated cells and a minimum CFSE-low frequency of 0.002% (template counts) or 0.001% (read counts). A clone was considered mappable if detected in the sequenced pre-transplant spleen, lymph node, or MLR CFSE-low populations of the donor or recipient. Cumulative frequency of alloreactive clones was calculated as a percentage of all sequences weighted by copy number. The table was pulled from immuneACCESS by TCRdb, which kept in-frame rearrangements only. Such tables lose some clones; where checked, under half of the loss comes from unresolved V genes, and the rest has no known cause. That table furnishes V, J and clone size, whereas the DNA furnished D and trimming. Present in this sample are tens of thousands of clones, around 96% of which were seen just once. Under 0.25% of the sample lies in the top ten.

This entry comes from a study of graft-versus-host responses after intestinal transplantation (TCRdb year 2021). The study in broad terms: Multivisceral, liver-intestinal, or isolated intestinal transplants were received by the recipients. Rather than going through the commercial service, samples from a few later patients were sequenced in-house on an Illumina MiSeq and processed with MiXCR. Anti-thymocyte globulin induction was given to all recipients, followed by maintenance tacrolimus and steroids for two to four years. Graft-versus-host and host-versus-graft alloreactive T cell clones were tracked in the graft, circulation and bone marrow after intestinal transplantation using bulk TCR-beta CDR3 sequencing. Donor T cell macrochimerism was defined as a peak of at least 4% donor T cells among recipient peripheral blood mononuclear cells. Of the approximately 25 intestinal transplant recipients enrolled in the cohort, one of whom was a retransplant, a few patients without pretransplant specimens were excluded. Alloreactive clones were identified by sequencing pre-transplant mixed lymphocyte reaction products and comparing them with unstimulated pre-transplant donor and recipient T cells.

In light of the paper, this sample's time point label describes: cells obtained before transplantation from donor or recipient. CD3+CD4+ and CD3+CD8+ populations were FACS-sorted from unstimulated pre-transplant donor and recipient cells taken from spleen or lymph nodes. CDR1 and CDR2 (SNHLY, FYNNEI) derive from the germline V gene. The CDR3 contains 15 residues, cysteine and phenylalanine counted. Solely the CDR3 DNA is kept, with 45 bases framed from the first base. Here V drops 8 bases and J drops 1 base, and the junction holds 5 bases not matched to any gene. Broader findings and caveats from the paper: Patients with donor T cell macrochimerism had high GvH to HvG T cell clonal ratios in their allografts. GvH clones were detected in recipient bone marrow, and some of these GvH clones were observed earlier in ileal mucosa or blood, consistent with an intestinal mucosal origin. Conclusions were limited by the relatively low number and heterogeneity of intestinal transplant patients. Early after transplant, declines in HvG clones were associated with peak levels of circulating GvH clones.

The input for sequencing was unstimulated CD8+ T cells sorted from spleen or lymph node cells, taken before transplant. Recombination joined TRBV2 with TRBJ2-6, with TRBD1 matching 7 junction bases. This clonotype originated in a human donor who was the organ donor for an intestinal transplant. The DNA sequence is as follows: TGTGCCAGCGGCCCGACAGGGTCTGGGGCCAACGTCCTGACTTTC. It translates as CASGPTGSGANVLTF. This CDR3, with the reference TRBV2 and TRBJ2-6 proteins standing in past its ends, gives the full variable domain EPEVTQTPSHQVTQMGQEVILRCVPISNHLYFYWYRQILGQKVEFLVSFYNNEISEKSEIFDDQFSVERPDGSNFTLKIRSTKLEDSAMYFCASGPTGSGANVLTFGAGSRLTVL.